These 23 T cell receptor beta chains were sequenced from one sample in a study of cytotoxic CD8 clonotypes in ibrutinib-treated CLL. The protocol was immunoSEQ multiplex PCR, while the TCRdb copy is restricted to in-frame clones and leaves out a portion. The sample yields tens of thousands of clones, about nine tenths seen once. Material: PBMCs, obtained after 12 months of ibrutinib treatment. These receptors were collected from a human donor with chronic lymphocytic leukemia.

The genes are TRBV30 and TRBJ2-7, with TRBD2 matching 13 bases. Germline V gene data show CDR1 as GTSNPN and CDR2 as SVGIG (reference sequence). Losses at the gene ends were 5 bases for V and 2 bases for J; bases not matched to a gene: 0. This CDR3 has 13 residues. The DNA for the CDR3 is TGTGCCTGGGGACTAGCGGGGGCCTACGAGCAGTACTTC. It codes for CAWGLAGAYEQYF.

The chain combines TRBV19 with TRBJ1-2; D not certain. Germline V gene lookup returns CDR1 LNHDA and CDR2 SQIVND (reference sequence). V gave up 5 bases and J gave up 0 bases, with 13 bases separating them. CDR3 length: 15 residues. The CDR3 DNA is TGTGCCAGTAGTTTCGTCGGACGGTCTAACTATGGCTACACCTTC. Translating gives CASSFVGRSNYGYTF. Combining the CDR3 with reference TRBV19 and TRBJ1-2 gives the whole variable domain DGGITQSPKYLFRKEGQNVTLSCEQNLNHDAMYWYRQDPGQGLRLIYYSQIVNDFQKGDIAEGYSVSREKKESFPLTVTSAQKNPTAFYLCASSFVGRSNYGYTFGSGTRLTVV.

This clone has a single count. The chain carries TRBV7-6 and TRBJ1-4, with 7 bases that match TRBD1. The CDR3 spans 15 residues. Trimming took 5 bases from V and 2 from J; bases not matched to a gene: 5. Per germline, CDR1 SGHVS and CDR2 FNYEAQ. The CDR3 nucleotides read TGTGCCAGCAGCCGCAGGGGGTTCACTAATGAAAAACTGTTTTTT. Protein sequence: CASSRRGFTNEKLFF.

The V and J genes are TRBV11-2 and TRBJ2-3; D is perhaps TRBD1 (8 bases). Germline V CDR1 and CDR2: SGHAT, FQNNGV. The ends were cut back, 2 bases at V and 5 bases at J, with 17 bases in the middle. The CDR3 is made up of 16 amino acids. In nucleotides, the CDR3 is TGTGCCAGCAGCTTATCAGGACAGGGAGGGTTAGATACGCAGTATTTT. Translated, it gives CASSLSGQGGLDTQYF.

This chain connects TRBV27 to TRBJ2-6; D is unresolved. Germline loops: CDR1 MNHEY, CDR2 SMNVEV (reference sequence). V was clipped by 3 bases and J by 0 bases, with 0 bases between them. The CDR3 spans 13 residues. CDR3 protein: CASSFSGANVLTF. The CDR3 DNA sequence: TGTGCCAGCAGTTTCTCTGGGGCCAACGTCCTGACTTTC.

This sequence joins TRBV19 and TRBJ1-4, with a tentative D call TRBD1 (6 bases). The CDR3 is 12 amino acids. CDR1 is LNHDA, CDR2 SQIVND, per germline (reference sequence). Trimming removed 5 bases at V and 16 bases at J, with 17 bases between. The CDR3 DNA reads TGTGCCAGTAGTCCCTATATGGGGGCCTGGTTTTTT. Its translation: CASSPYMGAWFF.

The chain is built from TRBV7-2 and TRBJ2-7; 15 bases fit TRBD2. The CDR3 covers 17 residues. J gave up 0 bases and V 5 bases, and 5 bases lay outside the gene matches. The V gene's germline CDR1 is SGHTA and CDR2 FQGNSA. The CDR3 DNA sequence: TGTGCCAGCAGCGAGGTGGGACTAGCGGGAGGCTCCTACGAGCAGTACTTC. Translation: CASSEVGLAGGSYEQYF.

The V and J genes are TRBV5-1 and TRBJ2-5; TRBD1 or TRBD2 may be the D gene (5 bases each). The V gene lost 4 bases and the J gene lost 5 bases, with 15 bases spanning the gap. Germline CDR1 is SGHRS and CDR2 is YFSETQ. The CDR3 consists of 14 residues. Written as DNA, the CDR3 is TGCGCCAGCAGCAGGGGACCTGAGAGGGAGACCCAGTACTTC. Encoded protein: CASSRGPERETQYF.

The CDR3 loop reads CASSEFRDRERNEQFF. The CDR3 DNA follows: TGTGCCAGCAGCGAATTCCGGGACAGGGAACGCAATGAGCAGTTCTTC. This chain links TRBV7-8 with TRBJ2-1, with TRBD1 matching 9 bases. Germline V gives CDR1 SGHVS, CDR2 FQNEAQ. The CDR3 runs 16 residues. J was trimmed by 6 bases and V by 5 bases; bases with no gene match: 11. Variable domain in full (rest from reference TRBV7-8 and TRBJ2-1): GAGVSQSPRYKVAKRGQDVALRCDPISGHVSLFWYQQALGQGPEFLTYFQNEAQLDKSGLPSDRFFAERPEGSVSTLKIQRTQQEDSAVYLCASSEFRDRERNEQFFGPGTRLTVL.

The V and J genes are TRBV30 and TRBJ2-5, with 9 bases lining up with TRBD2. The junction had 8 bases not matched to a gene; V was cut back by 2 bases and J by 4 bases. CDR1 and CDR2 (germline): GTSNPN, SVGIG (reference sequence). The CDR3 has 15 amino acids. This CDR3 reads CAWSRSGRTGETQYF. The CDR3 nucleotides read TGTGCCTGGAGTAGGAGCGGGAGGACGGGAGAGACCCAGTACTTC.

The J gene is TRBJ2-3, the V gene TRBV6-1; 9 nucleotides agree with TRBD1. From germline, CDR1 is MNHNS and CDR2 SASEGT. CDR3 length equals 14 residues. Germline trimming cut 6 bases from V and 2 bases from J; bases unmatched to any gene: 3. CDR3 DNA: TGTGCCAGCAGGGGACAGGGCCACACAGATACGCAGTATTTT. Translating gives CASRGQGHTDTQYF.

The chain is built from TRBV7-6 and TRBJ2-1; D gene uncertain. The CDR3 consists of 13 residues. The V gene lost 0 bases and the J gene lost 11 bases, with 11 bases spanning the gap. Per germline, CDR1 SGHVS and CDR2 FNYEAQ. The CDR3 region is CASSLASNSQQFF. The CDR3 nucleotides are TGTGCCAGCAGCTTAGCGAGCAATAGCCAGCAGTTCTTC.

This chain connects TRBV11-2 to TRBJ2-7, with D perhaps matching TRBD1 or TRBD2 (5 bases each). V was pared by 5 bases and J by 5 bases, with 19 bases between. CDR1 and CDR2 from the germline V gene are SGHAT and FQNNGV. This CDR3 spans 15 amino acids. CDR3 sequence (DNA): TGTGCCAGCAGCACGGGACGGAGGATGACAAACGAGCAGTACTTC. Translation gives CASSTGRRMTNEQYF.

The chain couples TRBV6-1 to TRBJ1-2; tentative D call: TRBD1 (5 bases). V lost 3 bases to trimming and J lost 8 bases, with 13 bases between them. The CDR3 spans 13 residues. Germline V gene sequence: CDR1 MNHNS, CDR2 SASEGT. The CDR3 nucleotides are TGTGCCAGCAGTGAGAGGGACCTGAGGGGCTACACCTTC. Translating it yields CASSERDLRGYTF.

Only one count was recorded for this clone. The genes are TRBV4-3 and TRBJ2-7; 7 positions agree with TRBD2. The CDR3 is 17 residues long. Germline V gene sequence: CDR1 LGHNA, CDR2 YSLEER. V shed 0 bases, J shed 4 bases, and the junction held 12 bases outside the gene matches. The CDR3 is CASSQEEGGSHTYEQYF. The DNA of the CDR3 is TGCGCCAGCAGCCAAGAGGAGGGAGGGTCCCATACGTACGAGCAGTACTTC.

The rearrangement joins TRBV18 to TRBJ2-3; D gene uncertain. V shed 3 bases and J shed 3 bases, with 10 bases lying between them. Per the germline V gene, CDR1 is KGHSH and CDR2 is LQKENI. CDR3 length: 14 amino acids. The CDR3: CASSPGYQTDTQYF. CDR3 nucleotides: TGTGCCAGCTCACCCGGGTATCAAACAGATACGCAGTATTTT.

The CDR3 nucleotides read TGTGCCAGCAGCTTAATCGGGAGCTTCGCCGGGGAGCTGTTTTTT. It yields the protein CASSLIGSFAGELFF. The genes are TRBV11-2 and TRBJ2-2, with D possibly TRBD2 on 6 matching bases. Germline V gene sequence: CDR1 SGHAT, CDR2 FQNNGV. V was shortened by 2 bases and J by 6 bases, with 13 bases between the two germline ends. This CDR3 is built from 15 residues.

The chain carries TRBV4-3 and TRBJ2-1; the D gene is possibly TRBD2 (6 bases). The length of the CDR3 is 18 residues. Germline-derived CDR1 and CDR2 are LGHNA and YSLEER. V shed 1 base and J shed 4 bases, with 20 bases lying between them. The CDR3 nucleotides read TGCGCCAGCAGCCAAGGTGGCGTGAATAGCGGAAGTTACAATGAGCAGTTCTTC. This codes for CASSQGGVNSGSYNEQFF.

This clone was counted a single time. V usage is TRBV9 and J usage is TRBJ2-1; D is unclear. V gave up 1 base and J gave up 5 bases, with 7 bases separating them. Germline CDR1 SGDLS, CDR2 YYNGEE. The CDR3 is 13 amino acids. The CDR3 DNA is TGTGCCAGCAGCGTAAGACCAGACAATGAGCAGTTCTTC. Translated, it gives CASSVRPDNEQFF.

This chain joins TRBV2 and TRBJ2-7; 9 bases agree with TRBD1. In germline, CDR1 is SNHLY, CDR2 FYNNEI. The V segment lost 6 bases and the J segment 1 base; nucleotides outside the gene matches: 4. The CDR3 is 14 residues long. The CDR3 spells CASSRDRVSYEQYF. The CDR3 DNA sequence: TGTGCCAGCAGCCGGGACAGGGTGTCCTACGAGCAGTACTTC.

This rearrangement joins TRBV11-2 to TRBJ2-1, with 10 bases lining up with TRBD2. The CDR3 runs to 15 residues. Germline V gene sequence: CDR1 SGHAT, CDR2 FQNNGV. V shed 6 bases and J 0 bases; nucleotides not matched to a gene: 2. The CDR3 loop is CASRASGGSYNEQFF. Here the CDR3 DNA reads TGTGCCAGCAGGGCTAGCGGGGGCTCCTACAATGAGCAGTTCTTC.

This chain joins TRBV7-2 and TRBJ2-3; 10 nucleotides match TRBD2. This CDR3 has 15 residues. In germline, CDR1 is SGHTA, CDR2 FQGNSA. V shed 7 bases and J 2 bases; nucleotides not matched to a gene: 6. The CDR3 nucleotides read TGTGCCAGCAAAATAGCGGGAGGCGCCACAGATACGCAGTATTTT. The encoded protein is CASKIAGGATDTQYF.

The V call is TRBV12-5, the J call TRBJ2-7; 10 bases agree with TRBD1. J gave up 2 bases and V 2 bases, and 9 bases lay outside the gene matches. The CDR3 is 17 residues long. Germline-derived CDR1 and CDR2 are LGHNT and FRNRAP. CDR3 loop: CASGLQAGTGDTYEQYF. In nucleotides, the CDR3 is TGTGCTAGTGGTTTGCAGGCGGGGACAGGGGATACCTACGAGCAGTACTTC.